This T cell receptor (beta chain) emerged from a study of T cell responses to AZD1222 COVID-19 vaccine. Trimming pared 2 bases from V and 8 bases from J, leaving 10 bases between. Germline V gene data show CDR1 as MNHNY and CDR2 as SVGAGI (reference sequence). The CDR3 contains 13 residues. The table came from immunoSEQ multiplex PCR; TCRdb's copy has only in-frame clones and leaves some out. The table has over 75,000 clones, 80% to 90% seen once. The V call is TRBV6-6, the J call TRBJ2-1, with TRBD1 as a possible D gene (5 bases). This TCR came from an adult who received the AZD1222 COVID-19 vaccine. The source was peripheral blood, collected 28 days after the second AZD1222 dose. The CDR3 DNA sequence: TGTGCCAGCAGTTACATCAGGGTCGATGAGCAGTTCTTC. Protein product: CASSYIRVDEQFF.